This T cell receptor beta chain was sequenced in a study of shared clonotypes between healthy human individuals. As for the study in general: Per donor, three plates held CD4 naive cells, three held CD4 memory, two held CD8 naive and one held CD8 memory.

As regards this clone: Its target is unknown.

V lost 3 bases and J 0 bases, leaving 12 bases between the germline ends. The CDR3 covers 16 residues. Per the germline V gene, CDR1 is SGHVS and CDR2 is FQNEAQ. General study points: Sequencing depth was expected to influence donor clonotype sharing.

This was a deep-level run. Generated by immunoSEQ multiplex PCR, the TCRdb table keeps only in-frame clones and is missing some. In the table there are 780,000 or so clones, around 77% of which are singletons. Caucasian adults residing in Nashville, Tennessee made up all the donors. The sequence derives from a woman younger than 45 in good health. Sequencing was performed on memory CD4+ T cells sorted from blood. Subset specified: CD45RA-negative fraction. The V gene is TRBV7-8, the J gene TRBJ2-1; the D gene is possibly TRBD1 (6 bases). CDR3 bases: TGTGCCAGCAGCTTCGGACAGAGAAGCTCCTACAATGAGCAGTTCTTC. Amino acids: CASSFGQRSSYNEQFF. The complete variable domain, with remaining parts taken from reference TRBV7-8 and TRBJ2-1, reads GAGVSQSPRYKVAKRGQDVALRCDPISGHVSLFWYQQALGQGPEFLTYFQNEAQLDKSGLPSDRFFAERPEGSVSTLKIQRTQQEDSAVYLCASSFGQRSSYNEQFFGPGTRLTVL.